These 17 T cell receptor beta chains came from one sample sequenced in a study of shared clonotypes between healthy human individuals. Profiling relied on immunoSEQ multiplex PCR, and the TCRdb table lists in-frame clones only, not all of them. The sample holds 1 million to 1.3 million clones, around 78% seen once. The sample taken for sequencing was memory CD4+ T cells from PBMCs. Subset indicated: CD45RA-negative fraction. Source of these receptors: a young man in good health. Some clones in this sample may be carry-over from other donors' samples.

CDR3 amino acids: CASSQTGGSVNTEAFF. For the CDR3, the DNA is TGTGCCAGCAGCCAAACGGGGGGTTCAGTGAACACTGAAGCTTTCTTT. The genes are TRBV5-8 and TRBJ1-1; tentative D call: TRBD1 (5 bases). The germline V gene has CDR1 SGHTS and CDR2 YDEGEE. The V end lost 4 bases, the J end lost 0 bases, and 16 bases lay between the germline ends. CDR3 length: 16 amino acids.

The chain recombines TRBV6-5 with TRBJ1-2; 8 nucleotides match TRBD1. This CDR3 is built from 14 residues. CDR1 is MNHEY and CDR2 is SVGAGI in the germline V gene. V was clipped by 2 bases and J by 8 bases; unmatched bases: 7. CDR3 sequence: CASSYGQGAFGYTF. The CDR3 DNA reads TGTGCCAGCAGTTACGGGCAGGGGGCCTTCGGCTACACCTTC.

The rearrangement links TRBV28 to TRBJ2-1; unclear D gene. CDR3 length: 16 amino acids. Trimming took 5 bases from V and 0 from J, leaving 14 bases between them. Germline V gene data show CDR1 as MDHEN and CDR2 as SYDVKM. The CDR3 here is CASSLPGPSSYNEQFF. CDR3 nucleotide sequence: TGTGCCAGCAGTCTGCCCGGTCCCAGCTCCTACAATGAGCAGTTCTTC.

This clone was seen just once. The V and J genes are TRBV7-2 and TRBJ2-5; D is ambiguous. V lost 5 bases, J lost 0 bases, and 16 bases lay in between. This CDR3 is built from 16 residues. CDR1 and CDR2 from the germline V gene are SGHTA and FQGNSA. CDR3 DNA: TGTGCCAGCAGCCTCGGGCCCCGCTACAACCAAGAGACCCAGTACTTC. Amino acid sequence: CASSLGPRYNQETQYF.

The rearrangement uses TRBV5-1 and TRBJ2-7, with 8 bases fitting TRBD2. The CDR3 has 15 amino acids. V dropped 1 base and J dropped 2; count of bases not matched to a gene: 5. The germline CDR1 and CDR2 sequences are SGHRS and YFSETQ. The CDR3 spells CASSLTPGLAYEQYF. The CDR3 DNA reads as TGCGCCAGCAGCTTGACACCGGGACTAGCCTACGAGCAGTACTTC.

V gene TRBV6-1 combines with J gene TRBJ2-3; 11 bases agree with TRBD2. The CDR3 extends over 17 amino acids. Germline V gene lookup returns CDR1 MNHNS and CDR2 SASEGT. V dropped 2 bases and J dropped 5; count of bases not matched to a gene: 9. This CDR3 reads CASSELGATSGIDTQYF. In DNA form, the CDR3 reads TGTGCCAGCAGTGAATTGGGAGCGACTAGCGGGATAGATACGCAGTATTTT.

This clone was counted once. The gene calls are TRBV2 and TRBJ2-5; 9 bases line up with TRBD1. There are 14 residues in the CDR3. V lost 10 bases to trimming and J lost 5 bases; unmatched junction nucleotides: 11. The germline V gene encodes CDR1 SNHLY and CDR2 FYNNEI. The CDR3 sequence: CATQGTGSWETQYF. Written as DNA, the CDR3 is TGTGCCACCCAAGGGACAGGGAGTTGGGAGACCCAGTACTTC.

Details on this clone: This same CDR3 is encoded by further DNA sequences in the sample. The gene calls are TRBV7-9 and TRBJ2-7; D may be TRBD2 (5 bases). V gave up 1 base and J gave up 7 bases, with 8 bases separating them. The CDR3 consists of 12 residues. The V gene's germline CDR1 is SEHNR and CDR2 FQNEAQ (reference sequence). DNA for the CDR3: TGTGCCAGCAGCTTAGGAGGCGGGGAGCAGTACTTC. As protein: CASSLGGGEQYF. Combining the CDR3 with reference TRBV7-9 and TRBJ2-7 gives the whole variable domain DTGVSQNPRHKITKRGQNVTFRCDPISEHNRLYWYRQTLGQGPEFLTYFQNEAQLEKSRLLSDRFSAERPKGSFSTLEIQRTEQGDSAMYLCASSLGGGEQYFGPGTRLTVT.

The chain recombines TRBV2 with TRBJ2-3; D is possibly TRBD2 (6 bases). The CDR3 runs to 15 residues. The V and J ends lost 5 bases and 0 bases respectively, with 12 bases between them. Looked up from germline, CDR1 is SNHLY and CDR2 is FYNNEI. CDR3 coding DNA: TGTGCCAGCAGTCTCCCCGGGACTAGCACAGATACGCAGTATTTT. Protein: CASSLPGTSTDTQYF.

Written as DNA, the CDR3 is TGTGCCAGCAGCCAAGAGAGGTTAAATACTGAAGCTTTCTTT. This gives the protein CASSQERLNTEAFF. V and J are TRBV4-2 and TRBJ1-1; D remains ambiguous. Germline V gene data show CDR1 as LGHNA and CDR2 as YNFKEQ. Deletions cut 0 bases from V and 5 bases from J, with 10 bases between. The CDR3 is 14 residues long.

The chain combines TRBV6-5 with TRBJ2-7; possible D gene TRBD1, 6 bases. Trimming removed 6 bases at V and 3 bases at J, with 18 bases between. This CDR3 has 15 residues. Germline values: CDR1 MNHEY, CDR2 SVGAGI. CDR3 sequence (DNA): TGTGCCAGCAGAAAACGAACACAGGGAAACTACGAGCAGTACTTC. Its translation is CASRKRTQGNYEQYF.

The chain is built from TRBV29-1 and TRBJ2-1, with D perhaps assigned TRBD1 or TRBD2 (5 bases each). The V end lost 1 base, the J end lost 2 bases, and 15 bases lay between the germline ends. In germline, CDR1 is SQVTM, CDR2 ANQGSEA. The CDR3 has 16 amino acids. The CDR3 region has the DNA TGCAGCGTTGAAGGGGGCGAGGGGATCCCCTACAATGAGCAGTTCTTC. Its protein product is CSVEGGEGIPYNEQFF.

This clone has ten or more counts. This chain joins TRBV7-9 and TRBJ2-1, with 9 bases matching TRBD1. The V segment lost 5 bases and the J segment 9 bases; nucleotides outside the gene matches: 11. This CDR3 contains 15 residues. Per germline, CDR1 SEHNR and CDR2 FQNEAQ (reference sequence). The CDR3 region has the DNA TGTGCCAGCAGCCACTGGACAGGGGAAGGGGGTGAGCAGTTCTTC. Residues: CASSHWTGEGGEQFF.

This chain joins TRBV29-1 and TRBJ2-5; TRBD1 aligns across 11 bases. TRBJ2-7 matches the DNA end more closely, so the J call is doubtful. Germline CDR1 SQVTM, CDR2 ANQGSEA. The CDR3 has 13 amino acids. CDR3 bases: TGCAGCGCCGAAGGACAGGGGGCGGACGAGCAGTACTTC. Translated, it gives CSAEGQGADEQYF.

This chain uses TRBV5-4 with TRBJ1-5, with no clear D. The V gene's germline CDR1 is SGHNT and CDR2 YYREEE (reference sequence). The CDR3 extends over 15 amino acids. V shed 0 bases and J shed 5 bases, with 12 bases lying between them. CDR3 sequence (DNA): TGTGCCAGCAGCTTGGACATAGGCCCGGATCAGCCCCAGCATTTT. Amino acids: CASSLDIGPDQPQHF.

V is TRBV28 and J is TRBJ1-1; unclear D gene. This CDR3 has 8 amino acids. Trimming removed 7 bases at V and 11 bases at J, with 5 bases between. The germline V gene encodes CDR1 MDHEN and CDR2 SYDVKM. The CDR3 sequence is CASNGAFF. The CDR3 coding sequence is TGTGCCAGCAATGGGGCTTTCTTT.

A word on this clone: Given a much more abundant clone one base away, this may be a read error. The rearrangement links TRBV30 to TRBJ1-2; a possible D gene is TRBD1 (6 bases). This CDR3 spans 13 amino acids. V lost 3 bases and J 6 bases, leaving 14 bases between the germline ends. Germline CDR1 is GTSNPN and CDR2 is SVGIG (reference sequence). The CDR3 loop reads CAWSPQGNHGYTF. DNA for the CDR3: TGTGCCTGGAGCCCTCAGGGGAACCATGGCTACACCTTC.